This entry features one TCR beta chain sequence. Its antigen is not known. The sample belongs to a study of shared clonotypes between healthy human individuals. Study conclusions and caveats: The study sampled only blood, and tissue repertoires likely differ. Clonotypes shared by all four donors outscored non-shared clonotypes in generation probability.

Sequenced by immunoSEQ multiplex PCR; TCRdb stores in-frame clones only, minus some. The sample lists more than 2,000,000 clones, around 90% seen once, with roughly 0.13% in the top ten. Losses at the gene ends were 0 bases for V and 4 bases for J; bases not matched to a gene: 6. The CDR3 length is 14 residues. Per the germline V gene, CDR1 is GTSNPN and CDR2 is SVGIG (reference sequence). Sample: naive CD4+ T cells sorted from blood. Subset reported: CD45RA+ positively selected. V and J are TRBV30 and TRBJ2-7; TRBD1 agrees at 7 bases. This sequence originates from a man in his late teens or twenties in good health. This chain's CDR3 is CAWSVVQGVYEQYF. Written as DNA, the CDR3 is TGTGCCTGGAGTGTGGTCCAGGGGGTGTACGAGCAGTACTTC.